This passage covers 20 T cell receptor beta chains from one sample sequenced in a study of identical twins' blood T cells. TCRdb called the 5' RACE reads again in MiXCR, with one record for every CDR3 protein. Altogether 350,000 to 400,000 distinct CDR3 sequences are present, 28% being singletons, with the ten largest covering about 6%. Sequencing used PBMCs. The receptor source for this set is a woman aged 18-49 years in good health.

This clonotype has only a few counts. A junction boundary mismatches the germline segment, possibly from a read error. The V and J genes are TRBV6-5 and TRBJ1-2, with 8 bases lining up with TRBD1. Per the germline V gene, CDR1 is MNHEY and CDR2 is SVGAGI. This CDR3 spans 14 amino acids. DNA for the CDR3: TGTGCCAGCAGTCAAGCAGGGGGCAACTATGGTTACACCTTC. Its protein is CASSQAGGNYGYTF.

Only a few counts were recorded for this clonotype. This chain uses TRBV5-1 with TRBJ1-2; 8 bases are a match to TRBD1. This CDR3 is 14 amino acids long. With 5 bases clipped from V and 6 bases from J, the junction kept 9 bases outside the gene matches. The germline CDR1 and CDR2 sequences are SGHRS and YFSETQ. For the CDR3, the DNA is TGCGCCAGCAGGCGTGCAGGGGGCAGCGATGGCTACACCTTC. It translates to CASRRAGGSDGYTF.

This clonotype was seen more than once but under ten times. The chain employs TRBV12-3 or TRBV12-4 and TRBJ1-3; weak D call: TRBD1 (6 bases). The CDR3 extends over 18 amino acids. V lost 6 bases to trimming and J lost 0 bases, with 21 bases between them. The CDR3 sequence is CASSLRGALISSGNTIYF. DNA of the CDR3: TGTGCCAGCAGCCTCAGGGGCGCCCTGATATCCTCTGGAAACACCATATATTTT.

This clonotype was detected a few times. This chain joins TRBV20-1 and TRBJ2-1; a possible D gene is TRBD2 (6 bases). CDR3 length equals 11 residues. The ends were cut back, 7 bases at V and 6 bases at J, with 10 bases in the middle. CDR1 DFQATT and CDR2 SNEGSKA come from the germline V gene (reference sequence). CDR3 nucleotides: TGCAGTGTCCCAGCGGGCAATGAGCAGTTCTTC. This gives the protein CSVPAGNEQFF.

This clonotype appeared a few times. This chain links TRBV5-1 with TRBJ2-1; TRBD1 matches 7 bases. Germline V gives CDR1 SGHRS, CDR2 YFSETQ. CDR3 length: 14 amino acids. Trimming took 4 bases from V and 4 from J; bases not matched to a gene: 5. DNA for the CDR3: TGCGCCAGCAGCCACCCGACAGGGTACAATGAGCAGTTCTTC. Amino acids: CASSHPTGYNEQFF.

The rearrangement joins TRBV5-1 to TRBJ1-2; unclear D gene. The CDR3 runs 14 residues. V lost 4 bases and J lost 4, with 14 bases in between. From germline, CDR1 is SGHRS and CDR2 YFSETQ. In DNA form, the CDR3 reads TGCGCCAGCAGCCCGGGGAGCCAACTCTATGGCTACACCTTC. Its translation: CASSPGSQLYGYTF. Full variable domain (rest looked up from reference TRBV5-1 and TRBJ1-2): KAGVTQTPRYLIKTRGQQVTLSCSPISGHRSVSWYQQTPGQGLQFLFEYFSETQRNKGNFPGRFSGRQFSNSRSEMNVSTLELGDSALYLCASSPGSQLYGYTFGSGTRLTVV.

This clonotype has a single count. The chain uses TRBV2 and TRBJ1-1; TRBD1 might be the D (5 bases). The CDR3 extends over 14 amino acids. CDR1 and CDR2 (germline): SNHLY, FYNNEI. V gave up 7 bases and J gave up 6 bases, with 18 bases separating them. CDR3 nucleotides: TGTGCCAGCAATGAGGAAGGGGTGCCTCCTGAAGCTTTCTTT. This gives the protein CASNEEGVPPEAFF. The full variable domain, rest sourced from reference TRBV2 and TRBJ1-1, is EPEVTQTPSHQVTQMGQEVILRCVPISNHLYFYWYRQILGQKVEFLVSFYNNEISEKSEIFDDQFSVERPDGSNFTLKIRSTKLEDSAMYFCASNEEGVPPEAFFGQGTRLTVV.

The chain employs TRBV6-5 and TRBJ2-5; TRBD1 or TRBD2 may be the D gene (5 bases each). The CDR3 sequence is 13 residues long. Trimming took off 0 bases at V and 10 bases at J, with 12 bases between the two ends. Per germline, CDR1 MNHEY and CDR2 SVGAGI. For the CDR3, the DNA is TGTGCCAGCAGTTACTCGGGGTTGGGGGACCAGTACTTC. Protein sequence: CASSYSGLGDQYF.

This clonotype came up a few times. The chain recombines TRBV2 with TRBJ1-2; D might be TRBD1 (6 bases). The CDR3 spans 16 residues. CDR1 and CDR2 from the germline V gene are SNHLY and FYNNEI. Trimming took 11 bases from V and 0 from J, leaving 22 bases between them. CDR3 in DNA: TGTGCCTTACCCCTACGTCAGGGGACCCCTAACTATGGCTACACCTTC. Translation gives CALPLRQGTPNYGYTF.

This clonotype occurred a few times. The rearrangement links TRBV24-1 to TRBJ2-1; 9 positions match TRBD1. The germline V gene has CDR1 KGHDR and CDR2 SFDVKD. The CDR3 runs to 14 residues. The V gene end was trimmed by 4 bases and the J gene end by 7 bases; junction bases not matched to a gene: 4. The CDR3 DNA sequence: TGTGCCACCAGTGACCGGACAGGGGCAAATGAGCAGTTCTTC. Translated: CATSDRTGANEQFF.

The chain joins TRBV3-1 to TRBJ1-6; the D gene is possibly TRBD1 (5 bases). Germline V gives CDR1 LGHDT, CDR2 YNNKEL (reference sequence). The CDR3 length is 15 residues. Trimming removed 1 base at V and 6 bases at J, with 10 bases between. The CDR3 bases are TGTGCCAGCAGCCAAGTGGGCAGGGCTAATTCACCCCTCCACTTT. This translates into CASSQVGRANSPLHF. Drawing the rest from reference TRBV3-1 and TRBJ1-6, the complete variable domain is DTAVSQTPKYLVTQMGNDKSIKCEQNLGHDTMYWYKQDSKKFLKIMFSYNNKELIINETVPNRFSPKSPDKAHLNLHINSLELGDSAVYFCASSQVGRANSPLHFGNGTRLTVT.

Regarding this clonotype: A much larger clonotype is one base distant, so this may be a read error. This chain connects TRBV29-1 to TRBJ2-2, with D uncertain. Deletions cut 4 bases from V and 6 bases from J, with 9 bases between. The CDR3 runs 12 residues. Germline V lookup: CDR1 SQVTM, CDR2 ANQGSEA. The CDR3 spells CSVVRWAGELFF. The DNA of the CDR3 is TGCAGCGTTGTCCGGTGGGCCGGGGAGCTGTTTTTT.

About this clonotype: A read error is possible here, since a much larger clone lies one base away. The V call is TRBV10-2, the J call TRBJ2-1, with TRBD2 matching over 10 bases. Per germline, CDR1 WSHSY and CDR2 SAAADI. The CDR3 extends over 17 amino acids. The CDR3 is CASKGLAGGYSYNEQLF. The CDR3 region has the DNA TGCGCCAGCAAGGGTTTAGCGGGGGGCTACTCCTACAATGAGCAGTTATTC.

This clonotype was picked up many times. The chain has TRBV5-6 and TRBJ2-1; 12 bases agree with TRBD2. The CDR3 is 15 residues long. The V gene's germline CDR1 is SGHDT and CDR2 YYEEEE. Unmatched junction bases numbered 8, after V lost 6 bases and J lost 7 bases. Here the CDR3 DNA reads TGTGCCAGCACCCCGACTAGCGGGAGCTGGAATGAGCAGTTCTTC. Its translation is CASTPTSGSWNEQFF.

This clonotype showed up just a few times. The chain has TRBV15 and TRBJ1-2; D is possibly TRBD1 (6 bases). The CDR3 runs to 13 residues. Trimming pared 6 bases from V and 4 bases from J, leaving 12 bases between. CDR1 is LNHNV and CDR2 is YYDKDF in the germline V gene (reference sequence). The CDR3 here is CATRRGVGYGYTF. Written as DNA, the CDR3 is TGTGCCACCAGAAGGGGGGTAGGCTATGGCTACACCTTC.

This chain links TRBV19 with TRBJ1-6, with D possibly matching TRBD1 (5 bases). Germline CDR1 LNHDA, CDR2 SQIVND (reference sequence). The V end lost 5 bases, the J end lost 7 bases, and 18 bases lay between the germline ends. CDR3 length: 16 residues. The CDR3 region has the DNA TGTGCCAGTAGTCTACCCCGGCAGGGACGGAATTCACCCCTCCACTTT. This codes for CASSLPRQGRNSPLHF.

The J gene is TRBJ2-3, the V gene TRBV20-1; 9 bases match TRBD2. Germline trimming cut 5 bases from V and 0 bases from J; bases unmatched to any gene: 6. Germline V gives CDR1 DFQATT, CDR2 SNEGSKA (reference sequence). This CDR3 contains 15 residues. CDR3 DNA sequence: TGCAGTGCTGCCTATAGCGGGGGAAGCACAGATACGCAGTATTTT. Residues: CSAAYSGGSTDTQYF.

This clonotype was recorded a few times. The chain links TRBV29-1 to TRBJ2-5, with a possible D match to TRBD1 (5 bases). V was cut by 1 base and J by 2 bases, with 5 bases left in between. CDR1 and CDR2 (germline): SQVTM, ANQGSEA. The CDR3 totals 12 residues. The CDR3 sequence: CSVEGQQETQYF. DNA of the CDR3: TGCAGCGTTGAAGGACAGCAAGAGACCCAGTACTTC.

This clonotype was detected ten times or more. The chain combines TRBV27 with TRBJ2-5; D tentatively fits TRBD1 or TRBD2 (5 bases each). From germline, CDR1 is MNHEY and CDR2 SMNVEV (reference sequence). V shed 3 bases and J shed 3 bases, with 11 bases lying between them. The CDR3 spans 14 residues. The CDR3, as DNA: TGTGCCAGCAGTTTGAGGGGAATGGAAGAGACCCAGTACTTC. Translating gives CASSLRGMEETQYF.

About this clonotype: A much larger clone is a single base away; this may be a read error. The CDR3 sequence is CASSFMSGYGYTF. The CDR3 coding sequence is TGTGCCAGCAGTTTTATGTCAGGTTATGGCTACACCTTC. The chain is built from TRBV12-3 or TRBV12-4 and TRBJ1-2; D unresolved. CDR3 size: 13 residues. V shed 3 bases and J shed 5 bases, with 10 bases lying between them.